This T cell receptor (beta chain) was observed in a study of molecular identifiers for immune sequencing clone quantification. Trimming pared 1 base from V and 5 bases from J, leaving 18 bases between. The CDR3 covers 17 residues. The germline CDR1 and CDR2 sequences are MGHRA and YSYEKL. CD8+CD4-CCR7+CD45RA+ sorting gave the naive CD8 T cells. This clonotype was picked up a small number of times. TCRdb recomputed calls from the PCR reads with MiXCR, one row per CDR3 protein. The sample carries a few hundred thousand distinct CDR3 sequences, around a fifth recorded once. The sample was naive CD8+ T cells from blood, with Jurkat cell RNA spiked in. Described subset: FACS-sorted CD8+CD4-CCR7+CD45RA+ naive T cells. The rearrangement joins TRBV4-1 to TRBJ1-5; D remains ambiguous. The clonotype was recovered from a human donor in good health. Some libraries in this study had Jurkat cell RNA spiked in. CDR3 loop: CASSQVSGLVGDQPQHF. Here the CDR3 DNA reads TGCGCCAGCAGCCAAGTGTCGGGCCTCGTAGGCGATCAGCCCCAGCATTTT.